These 26 T cell receptor beta chains share one sample of origin, sequenced in a study of CD8 T cells in Susac syndrome. With random hexamers, reverse transcription was performed on about 0.5 to 1 ug of RNA. TCRdb reprocessed the immunoSEQ multiplex PCR reads via MiXCR and lists one record per CDR3 protein. The sample includes 130,000 or so distinct CDR3 sequences, 96% seen only once; the top ten take less than 0.15%. Material for sequencing was CD4+ T cells from PBMCs. The receptors here all came from a human donor with Susac syndrome.

The CDR3 DNA reads as TGTGCCAGCAGCTCAAGGAATTTAGCAGCCTACGAGCAGTACTTC. It yields the protein CASSSRNLAAYEQYF. The chain employs TRBV7-2 and TRBJ2-7; D is ambiguous. The CDR3 is 15 amino acids. Germline-derived CDR1 and CDR2 are SGHTA and FQGNSA. V was pared by 4 bases and J by 2 bases, with 15 bases between.

This clonotype has a single count. The CDR3 sequence is CASSLVAVRYPEAFF. The CDR3 bases are TGTGCCAGCAGCTTAGTGGCTGTAAGGTACCCTGAAGCTTTCTTT. The V and J genes are TRBV7-9 and TRBJ1-1; D not certain. Per germline, CDR1 SEHNR and CDR2 FQNEAQ (reference sequence). The CDR3 has 15 amino acids. Deletions cut 1 base from V and 6 bases from J, with 15 bases between.

The genes are TRBV14 and TRBJ2-2, with D unclear. CDR1 is SGHDN and CDR2 is FVKESK in the germline V gene. Trimming removed 1 base at V and 0 bases at J, with 6 bases between. This CDR3 is 15 amino acids long. CDR3 nucleotides: TGTGCCAGCAGCCAAGTCAGAACGAACACCGGGGAGCTGTTTTTT. Protein product: CASSQVRTNTGELFF.

The chain links TRBV18 to TRBJ1-5; D gene uncertain. CDR1 is KGHSH, CDR2 LQKENI, per germline. Between the trimmed V and J ends, which lost 4 bases and 8 bases, there was a span of 18 bases. There are 15 residues in the CDR3. The CDR3 nucleotides are TGTGCCAGCTCACGAGACGGGCCGAGTTACGAGCCCCAGCATTTT. Translated, it gives CASSRDGPSYEPQHF.

The J gene is TRBJ2-1, the V gene TRBV28; D gene unclear. This CDR3 spans 17 amino acids. Germline V gene sequence: CDR1 MDHEN, CDR2 SYDVKM. V was cut by 6 bases and J by 2 bases, with 20 bases left in between. As DNA, the CDR3 is TGTGCCAGCAGCTTCTCCGCACGGAATCGGGCCTACAATGAGCAGTTCTTC. Translated, it gives CASSFSARNRAYNEQFF.

The chain links TRBV24-1 to TRBJ2-5; 7 nucleotides line up with TRBD1. This CDR3 contains 16 residues. V lost 3 bases to trimming and J lost 2 bases; unmatched junction nucleotides: 8. Germline assignment: CDR1 KGHDR and CDR2 SFDVKD. The CDR3 region is CATSDPRDSGQETQYF. Here the CDR3 DNA reads TGTGCCACCAGTGATCCCCGGGACAGTGGGCAAGAGACCCAGTACTTC.

This chain joins TRBV5-1 and TRBJ2-5; TRBD2 matches 13 bases. The germline CDR1 and CDR2 sequences are SGHRS and YFSETQ. V trimming: 7 bases; J trimming: 10 bases; junction bases outside the gene matches: 16. The CDR3 consists of 16 residues. The CDR3 protein is CASANGGTSGTKGQYF. CDR3 DNA: TGCGCCAGCGCCAACGGAGGGACTAGCGGGACGAAAGGCCAGTACTTC.

The V call is TRBV15, the J call TRBJ2-2; 7 nucleotides align to TRBD1. The CDR3 loop spans 15 amino acids. V dropped 1 base and J dropped 3; count of bases not matched to a gene: 2. CDR1 and CDR2 (germline): LNHNV, YYDKDF (reference sequence). CDR3 sequence: CATSRGDRDTGELFF. CDR3 bases: TGTGCCACCAGCAGAGGAGACAGGGACACCGGGGAGCTGTTTTTT.

The chain employs TRBV23-1 and TRBJ2-2; 10 bases agree with TRBD2. TRBV23-1 has ORF status, its function being uncertain. There are 16 residues in the CDR3. Trimming took 5 bases from V and 4 from J; bases not matched to a gene: 7. CDR3 bases: TGCGCCAGCAGTTATCAGCGGGAGGGGATCACCGGGGAGCTGTTTTTT. Its translation: CASSYQREGITGELFF.

The chain recombines TRBV11-2 with TRBJ2-1; D perhaps matches TRBD2 (5 bases). This CDR3 is 16 amino acids long. In germline, CDR1 is SGHAT, CDR2 FQNNGV. Trimming stripped 1 base from V and 4 bases from J, with 14 bases between. In DNA, the CDR3 is TGTGCCAGCAGCTTAGGATTCCTAGCTCTATACAATGAGCAGTTCTTC. It encodes CASSLGFLALYNEQFF.

This rearrangement joins TRBV5-1 to TRBJ2-5, with 9 bases fitting TRBD2. Germline V lookup: CDR1 SGHRS, CDR2 YFSETQ. The junction had 9 bases not matched to a gene; V was cut back by 5 bases and J by 4 bases. The CDR3 runs to 15 residues. CDR3 protein: CASSRTSAKGETQYF. As DNA, the CDR3 is TGCGCCAGCAGTCGGACTAGCGCAAAGGGAGAGACCCAGTACTTC. Full variable domain (outside the CDR3, taken from reference TRBV5-1 and TRBJ2-5): KAGVTQTPRYLIKTRGQQVTLSCSPISGHRSVSWYQQTPGQGLQFLFEYFSETQRNKGNFPGRFSGRQFSNSRSEMNVSTLELGDSALYLCASSRTSAKGETQYFGPGTRLLVL.

The chain employs TRBV9 and TRBJ2-2, with 7 bases fitting TRBD1. CDR1 and CDR2 from the germline V gene are SGDLS and YYNGEE. J was trimmed by 4 bases and V by 2 bases; bases with no gene match: 5. This CDR3 has 15 amino acids. The CDR3 nucleotides read TGTGCCAGCAGCGTCTCGGGACAGAGCACCGGGGAGCTGTTTTTT. It specifies CASSVSGQSTGELFF.

The V call is TRBV7-9, the J call TRBJ2-7, with 8 bases fitting TRBD2. Germline V gene sequence: CDR1 SEHNR, CDR2 FQNEAQ (reference sequence). The V and J ends lost 5 bases and 8 bases, in that order; junction bases with no gene match: 5. CDR3 size: 12 residues. This CDR3 reads CASSGAGVKQYF. The CDR3 nucleotides read TGTGCCAGCAGCGGAGCGGGAGTAAAGCAGTACTTC.

The V and J genes are TRBV5-6 and TRBJ1-3; no clear D gene. Germline V gene sequence: CDR1 SGHDT, CDR2 YYEEEE. V lost 1 base and J lost 4, with 6 bases in between. This CDR3 is built from 13 residues. The CDR3 loop reads CASSLMRGNTIYF. CDR3 DNA sequence: TGTGCCAGCAGCTTGATGAGGGGAAACACCATATATTTT.

The chain recombines TRBV29-1 with TRBJ2-1, with D possibly matching TRBD2 (7 bases). This CDR3 is 15 amino acids long. Trimming took off 2 bases at V and 2 bases at J, with 13 bases between the two ends. In germline, CDR1 is SQVTM, CDR2 ANQGSEA. The CDR3 nucleotides read TGCAGCGTTGAAAAACAGGGAGGGACCTACAATGAGCAGTTCTTC. Protein sequence: CSVEKQGGTYNEQFF.

The V call is TRBV5-1, the J call TRBJ1-5; TRBD1 is a possible D gene (5 bases). The V end was cut by 4 bases, the J end by 1 base, with 18 bases between. CDR3 length: 17 residues. CDR1 and CDR2 (germline): SGHRS, YFSETQ. The CDR3 reads CASSAWAGTASNQPQHF. The CDR3 DNA reads TGCGCCAGCAGCGCTTGGGCCGGGACGGCGAGCAATCAGCCCCAGCATTTT.

This clonotype occurred once. V usage is TRBV3-1 and J usage is TRBJ1-2, with D unclear. Germline CDR1 reads LGHDT; CDR2 reads YNNKEL (reference sequence). This CDR3 is 14 amino acids long. Trimming pared 3 bases from V and 5 bases from J, leaving 13 bases between. The CDR3 nucleotides read TGTGCCAGCAGCCAGGACGCGACGGAGTATGGCTACACCTTC. It codes for CASSQDATEYGYTF.

This rearrangement joins TRBV29-1 to TRBJ2-7, with D perhaps TRBD1 (5 bases). V lost 4 bases and J lost 2, with 15 bases in between. CDR1 SQVTM and CDR2 ANQGSEA come from the germline V gene. The CDR3 runs 14 residues. Here the CDR3 DNA reads TGCAGCGTTGCTACAGGAGACTGGACCTACGAGCAGTACTTC. Encoded protein: CSVATGDWTYEQYF.

The chain links TRBV29-1 to TRBJ2-7, with 7 nucleotides matching TRBD2. V was pared by 4 bases and J by 3 bases, with 12 bases of the junction left unmatched. Per germline, CDR1 SQVTM and CDR2 ANQGSEA. This CDR3 has 15 residues. CDR3 region: CSVGVGSSGIYEQYF. The CDR3 DNA follows: TGCAGCGTTGGGGTCGGGTCCAGCGGGATCTACGAGCAGTACTTC.

The genes are TRBV4-3 and TRBJ2-7; D is possibly TRBD1 or TRBD2 (5 bases each). The CDR3 consists of 15 residues. V dropped 0 bases and J dropped 5 bases, with 14 bases sitting between them. Germline CDR1 LGHNA, CDR2 YSLEER. The CDR3 region has the DNA TGCGCCAGCAGCCAAGATTGGGGCCGGCGGGACGAGCAGTACTTC. Its protein is CASSQDWGRRDEQYF.

This rearrangement joins TRBV4-2 to TRBJ2-3; 9 bases align to TRBD2. CDR3 length: 17 residues. CDR1 and CDR2 (germline): LGHNA, YNFKEQ. J was trimmed by 3 bases and V by 2 bases; bases with no gene match: 9. The CDR3 spells CASSQFSREGPTDTQYF. Written as DNA, the CDR3 is TGTGCCAGCAGCCAATTCTCGCGGGAGGGCCCGACAGATACGCAGTATTTT.

This rearrangement joins TRBV4-2 to TRBJ1-1; D remains ambiguous. Germline V gives CDR1 LGHNA, CDR2 YNFKEQ. V was trimmed by 1 base and J by 4 bases, leaving 10 bases between them. This CDR3 has 14 amino acids. Here the CDR3 reads CASSQGSAGTEAFF. The CDR3 DNA follows: TGTGCCAGCAGCCAAGGGTCCGCGGGCACTGAAGCTTTCTTT.

The chain uses TRBV12-3 or TRBV12-4 and TRBJ2-7; 8 nucleotides agree with TRBD2. CDR3 length equals 15 residues. The J segment lost 3 bases and the V segment lost 5 bases, leaving 9 bases of the junction unmatched. For the CDR3, the DNA is TGTGCCAGCAGTCCCTTCGGGGGGGGAAGCTACGAGCAGTACTTC. It specifies CASSPFGGGSYEQYF.

This chain connects TRBV5-1 to TRBJ2-1; possible D gene TRBD2, 6 bases. V shed 10 bases and J shed 4 bases, with 39 bases lying between them. Germline V gene sequence: CDR1 SGHRS, CDR2 YFSETQ. The length of the CDR3 is 21 residues. CDR3 protein: CAPRGNETLDPTGGHYNEQFF. The DNA of the CDR3 is TGCGCCCCACGGGGCAATGAGACCCTAGACCCAACAGGAGGGCATTACAATGAGCAGTTCTTC.

This clonotype was counted once. The rearrangement links TRBV5-1 to TRBJ2-7, with TRBD2 matching 8 bases. The length of the CDR3 is 16 residues. V lost 4 bases and J lost 0; bases outside the gene matches: 9. Germline CDR1 reads SGHRS; CDR2 reads YFSETQ. The DNA for the CDR3 is TGCGCCAGCAGCCGCGATGGGACTAGGAGCTCCTACGAGCAGTACTTC. Amino acids: CASSRDGTRSSYEQYF.

This clonotype was observed once. CDR3 loop: CAWKGREELFF. The CDR3 DNA reads TGTGCCTGGAAAGGACGGGAGGAACTGTTTTTT. The chain carries TRBV30 and TRBJ1-4; D not resolved. With 4 bases removed from V and 12 bases from J, the gap between germline ends came to 12 bases. This CDR3 has 11 residues. Germline assignment: CDR1 GTSNPN and CDR2 SVGIG (reference sequence).